The next 18 T cell receptor beta chains were all read from a single sample in a study of blood T cell repertoires in COVID-19. TCRdb keeps only in-frame clones here, not all; method: immunoSEQ multiplex PCR. This table has about 140,000 clones, roughly 80% appearing once. Input material: peripheral blood. These receptors all come from a woman of 80 years or more in a cohort sampled during active or convalescent COVID-19.

V and J are TRBV5-1 and TRBJ1-2; D unclear. Per germline, CDR1 SGHRS and CDR2 YFSETQ. The CDR3 is 14 residues long. Deletions cut 0 bases from V and 8 bases from J, with 14 bases between. The CDR3 DNA follows: TGCGCCAGCAGCTTGGGGGTCGGAGTAGAGGGCTACACCTTC. Protein sequence: CASSLGVGVEGYTF.

The rearrangement uses TRBV7-2 and TRBJ1-2, with D possibly matching TRBD1 (6 bases). Germline assignment: CDR1 SGHTA and CDR2 FQGNSA. This CDR3 is built from 13 residues. With 2 bases removed from V and 8 bases from J, the gap between germline ends came to 12 bases. CDR3 region: CASSLRGIGGYTF. DNA for the CDR3: TGTGCCAGCAGCTTAAGGGGGATCGGCGGCTACACCTTC.

The chain has TRBV13 and TRBJ2-7; 7 bases match TRBD1. CDR1 is PRHDT and CDR2 is FYEKMQ in the germline V gene (reference sequence). The CDR3 consists of 14 residues. Trimming took 0 bases from V and 6 from J; bases not matched to a gene: 5. The CDR3 DNA is TGTGCCAGCAGCTTAGGGACAGGGAGATTCGAGCAGTACTTC. Amino acid sequence: CASSLGTGRFEQYF.

This chain connects TRBV19 to TRBJ2-2, with D hard to call. V lost 9 bases, J lost 4 bases, and 6 bases lay in between. Per germline, CDR1 LNHDA and CDR2 SQIVND (reference sequence). CDR3 length: 11 residues. CDR3 sequence: CASHSTGELFF. CDR3 bases: TGTGCCAGCCACAGCACCGGGGAGCTGTTTTTT. The full variable domain, with the rest looked up from reference TRBV19 and TRBJ2-2, is DGGITQSPKYLFRKEGQNVTLSCEQNLNHDAMYWYRQDPGQGLRLIYYSQIVNDFQKGDIAEGYSVSREKKESFPLTVTSAQKNPTAFYLCASHSTGELFFGEGSRLTVL.

This rearrangement joins TRBV4-1 to TRBJ2-6; 11 bases align to TRBD1. Losses at the gene ends were 1 base for V and 0 bases for J; bases not matched to a gene: 14. This CDR3 region has 22 residues. Germline V gene data show CDR1 as MGHRA and CDR2 as YSYEKL. CDR3 bases: TGCGCCAGCAGCCAAGTCCGGACAGGGGGCCGTCTGGGGCTCTCTGGGGCCAACGTCCTGACTTTC. Its protein product is CASSQVRTGGRLGLSGANVLTF.

The V call is TRBV5-6, the J call TRBJ2-5; D gene uncertain. Trimming stripped 0 bases from V and 1 base from J, with 7 bases between. This CDR3 contains 14 residues. CDR1 is SGHDT, CDR2 YYEEEE, per germline. The chain's CDR3 is CASSLGLSQETQYF. CDR3 in DNA: TGTGCCAGCAGCTTGGGACTGTCCCAAGAGACCCAGTACTTC.

This clone was picked up a small number of times. J is TRBJ1-2 and V is TRBV12-3 or TRBV12-4, with D possibly TRBD1 on 5 matching bases. This CDR3 spans 12 amino acids. V was cut by 3 bases and J by 6 bases, with 8 bases left in between. This CDR3 reads CASSFRDNGYTF. The CDR3 DNA reads TGTGCCAGCAGTTTCAGGGATAATGGCTACACCTTC.

The chain joins TRBV2 to TRBJ1-6; the D is unclear. CDR3 size: 13 residues. In germline, CDR1 is SNHLY, CDR2 FYNNEI. Trimming removed 8 bases at V and 9 bases at J, with 14 bases between. CDR3: CASGGPSGSPLHF. CDR3 sequence (DNA): TGTGCCAGCGGAGGACCGTCTGGTTCACCCCTCCACTTT. Supplemented by reference TRBV2 and TRBJ1-6, the full variable domain reads EPEVTQTPSHQVTQMGQEVILRCVPISNHLYFYWYRQILGQKVEFLVSFYNNEISEKSEIFDDQFSVERPDGSNFTLKIRSTKLEDSAMYFCASGGPSGSPLHFGNGTRLTVT.

The chain employs TRBV14 and TRBJ1-2, with D tentatively TRBD1 (5 bases). V was trimmed by 0 bases and J by 2 bases, leaving 16 bases between them. This CDR3 contains 17 residues. Germline CDR1 SGHDN, CDR2 FVKESK. The CDR3 loop is CASSQDRLGGVNYGYTF. CDR3 nucleotide sequence: TGTGCCAGCAGCCAAGATAGATTAGGAGGGGTCAACTATGGCTACACCTTC.

The chain joins TRBV5-4 to TRBJ2-7; tentative D call: TRBD2 (5 bases). From germline, CDR1 is SGHNT and CDR2 YYREEE (reference sequence). V lost 4 bases and J lost 0, with 14 bases in between. The CDR3 runs to 15 residues. In DNA form, the CDR3 reads TGTGCCAGCAGCCATAACCGGGGAAGCTCCTACGAGCAGTACTTC. Translated, it gives CASSHNRGSSYEQYF.

The rearrangement links TRBV5-1 to TRBJ2-1; possible D gene TRBD1, 6 bases. Trimming removed 4 bases at V and 6 bases at J, with 11 bases between. Germline CDR1 is SGHRS and CDR2 is YFSETQ. This CDR3 region has 13 residues. CDR3 residues: CASSEGTINEQFF. For the CDR3, the DNA is TGCGCCAGCAGCGAGGGGACAATCAATGAGCAGTTCTTC.

The chain is built from TRBV5-1 and TRBJ1-2; a possible D gene is TRBD1 (6 bases). V was trimmed by 3 bases and J by 8 bases, leaving 17 bases between them. This CDR3 has 14 residues. CDR1 and CDR2 from the germline V gene are SGHRS and YFSETQ. This CDR3 reads CASSYREGGRGYTF. The CDR3, as DNA: TGCGCCAGCAGCTACAGGGAGGGAGGTCGAGGCTACACCTTC. Combining the CDR3 with reference TRBV5-1 and TRBJ1-2 gives the whole variable domain KAGVTQTPRYLIKTRGQQVTLSCSPISGHRSVSWYQQTPGQGLQFLFEYFSETQRNKGNFPGRFSGRQFSNSRSEMNVSTLELGDSALYLCASSYREGGRGYTFGSGTRLTVV.

V gene TRBV14 combines with J gene TRBJ2-2, with D perhaps matching TRBD1 (6 bases). The germline V gene encodes CDR1 SGHDN and CDR2 FVKESK. The V end lost 9 bases, the J end lost 1 base, and 9 bases lay between the germline ends. This CDR3 comprises 13 residues. Here the CDR3 reads CASSGQNTGELFF. CDR3 DNA: TGTGCCAGTTCGGGACAGAACACCGGGGAGCTGTTTTTT.

The chain has TRBV7-2 and TRBJ2-3; 15 bases fit TRBD2. The germline CDR1 and CDR2 sequences are SGHTA and FQGNSA. The CDR3 extends over 16 amino acids. Germline trimming cut 4 bases from V and 4 bases from J; bases unmatched to any gene: 3. CDR3 in DNA: TGTGCCAGCAGCTGGGGACTAGCGGGGGGAGCAGATACGCAGTATTTT. Encoded protein: CASSWGLAGGADTQYF.

The chain joins TRBV6-2 or TRBV6-3 to TRBJ1-2; no clear D gene. The CDR3 has 13 amino acids. Trimming shortened V by 2 bases and J by 4 bases, and 8 bases separated the two germline ends. Germline V gene sequence: CDR1 MNHEY, CDR2 SVGEGT. As DNA, the CDR3 is TGTGCCAGCAGTTACCTGATACTCTATGGCTACACCTTC. This codes for CASSYLILYGYTF.

This clone was recorded once. The rearrangement links TRBV2 to TRBJ2-6; unclear D gene. V was shortened by 6 bases and J by 2 bases, with 11 bases between the two germline ends. The CDR3 is made up of 15 amino acids. Germline values: CDR1 SNHLY, CDR2 FYNNEI. CDR3 region: CASRDDITGANVLTF. The CDR3 region has the DNA TGTGCCAGCAGAGACGACATAACTGGGGCCAACGTCCTGACTTTC.

Only a few counts were recorded for this clone. The V call is TRBV3-1 (or the pseudogene TRBV3-2), the J call TRBJ2-2; 7 nucleotides line up with TRBD2. There are 17 residues in the CDR3. Germline V gene sequence: CDR1 LGHDT, CDR2 YNNKEL (reference sequence). Unmatched junction bases numbered 13, after V lost 4 bases and J lost 5 bases. The CDR3 reads CASSRAPAGEETGELFF. DNA for the CDR3: TGTGCCAGCAGCCGGGCCCCGGCGGGGGAAGAAACCGGGGAGCTGTTTTTT.

This rearrangement joins TRBV28 to TRBJ1-3; D is perhaps TRBD1 (6 bases). CDR3 length: 15 residues. Germline V gives CDR1 MDHEN, CDR2 SYDVKM. Between the trimmed V and J ends, which lost 5 bases and 4 bases, there was a span of 15 bases. The CDR3 protein is CASSPPNREGNTIYF. Here the CDR3 DNA reads TGTGCCAGCAGTCCGCCCAACAGGGAAGGAAACACCATATATTTT.